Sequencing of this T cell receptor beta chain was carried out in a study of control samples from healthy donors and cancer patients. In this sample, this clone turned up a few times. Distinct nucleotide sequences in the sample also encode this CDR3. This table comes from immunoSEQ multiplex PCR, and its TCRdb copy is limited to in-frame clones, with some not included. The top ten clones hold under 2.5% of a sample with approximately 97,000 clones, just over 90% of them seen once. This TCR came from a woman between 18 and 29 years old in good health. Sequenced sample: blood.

The DNA for the CDR3 is TGTGCCAGCAGTGACTCTAGCGGGGGCACAGATACGCAGTATTTT. Translated: CASSDSSGGTDTQYF. The V call is TRBV6-4, the J call TRBJ2-3, with TRBD2 matching 8 bases. CDR1 is MRHNA and CDR2 is SNTAGT in the germline V gene. There are 15 residues in the CDR3. V shed 0 bases and J 1 base; nucleotides not matched to a gene: 0.